This T cell receptor (beta chain) was documented in a study of blood T cell repertoires in COVID-19. At the level of the study: Some COVID-19 samples were acute and others convalescent; all came from the United States, Italy and Spain. PBMCs, B-cell-depleted T cells, or T cells were the source of the cDNA or gDNA that made up the material.

Trimming at V came to 5 bases and at J to 4 bases, leaving 4 bases not matched to a gene. The CDR3 is 15 amino acids. Germline V CDR1 and CDR2: LGHDT, YNNKEL (reference sequence). How the authors handled the data: It was from reference gene primer amplification that nucleated cell counts were estimated. Only in-frame clones appear in the TCRdb table, and some are missing; sequencing was by immunoSEQ multiplex PCR. V and J calls and clone size are copied from that table; D and trimming were computed from the DNA. Found here are about 100,000 clones, roughly 81% of them singletons; the top ten hold about 2%.

This sequence was found in a human donor in a cohort sampled during active COVID-19. The rearrangement joins TRBV3-1 (or the pseudogene TRBV3-2) to TRBJ1-3, with 11 bases lining up with TRBD1. The sequenced sample was peripheral blood. The CDR3 nucleotides read TGTGCCAGCAGCTCCGGGACAGGGGGGGGAAACACCATATATTTT. It translates to CASSSGTGGGNTIYF.